This is a list of T cell receptor beta chains from one sample in a study of T cells expressing NK-cell markers. For each CDR3 protein, TCRdb gives one entry from its re-call of the 5' RACE reads, without DNA. The sample has about 440,000 distinct CDR3 sequences; the top ten hold 6% to 8%. Input material: blood T cells: a sorted CD56 or NKG2C T cell subset, CD4+ or CD8+ T cells, or bulk PBMC T cells (not recorded which). The source is a woman between 18 and 69 years old in good health. Each CDR3 is given with its conserved first and last residue.

>TRBV11-2|TRBJ1-2
CASSPGVLAVAYGYTF
>TRBV28|TRBJ2-4
CASSLQGSAKNIQYF
>TRBV12-3/TRBV12-4|TRBJ2-3
CASSPSRGGTDTQYF
>TRBV12-3/TRBV12-4|TRBJ2-2
CASRERFANTGELFF
>TRBV20-1|TRBJ1-1
CSARDFRAGSNTEAFF
>TRBV20-1|TRBJ2-2
CSARDRISTGELFF
>TRBV7-6|TRBJ2-3
CASSTLGSGLSDTQYF
>TRBV14|TRBJ1-5
CASSQDARPSPRDQPQHF
>TRBV7-8|TRBJ1-1
CASSFTGTGGTEAFF
>TRBV9|TRBJ1-1
CASSVGGLMNTEAFF
>TRBV7-3|TRBJ2-2
CASSPPPRGTGYTGELFF
>TRBV3-1|TRBJ2-3
CASSQGEGPASTDTQYF
>TRBV5-6|TRBJ2-3
CASSPHSLDRGPSTDTQYF
>TRBV7-9|TRBJ1-5
CASSLGDHNQPQHF
>TRBV29-1|TRBJ2-1
CSVRATGNEQFF
>TRBV29-1|TRBJ2-3
CSVEIFRLAGLADTQYF
>TRBV20-1|TRBJ2-3
CSAPRGPQVSDTQYF
>TRBV18|TRBJ2-7
CASSPLGPTYEQYF
>TRBV5-1|TRBJ1-1
CASSLEGGWTEAFF
>TRBV4-3|TRBJ2-5
CASSQDYPVLGRETQYF
>TRBV20-1|TRBJ1-5
CSARVGLDDQPQHF
>TRBV4-3|TRBJ2-1
CASSRREGSYNEQFF
>TRBV7-6|TRBJ2-1
CASSLALAGEDEQFF
>TRBV5-5|TRBJ2-1
CASSGLRDSLYNEQFF
>TRBV4-3|TRBJ2-4
CASSQDPSGGLNIQYF
>TRBV20-1|TRBJ1-6
CSAPWTGGMGSPLHF
>TRBV6-6|TRBJ2-5
CASRPTSLETQYF
>TRBV7-9|TRBJ2-2
CASRAANTGELFF
>TRBV5-4|TRBJ2-3
CASSYLEIAGGDTQYF